The rows below give T cell receptor beta chains drawn from one sample of a study of blood T cell repertoires in COVID-19. Only in-frame clones appear in the TCRdb table, and some are missing; sequencing was by immunoSEQ multiplex PCR. The sample lists around 90,000 clones, 85% seen once, with about 12% in the top ten. The sample consisted of peripheral blood. The receptors here all came from a woman aged 70 to 79 with active or convalescent COVID-19. Both conserved end residues are part of each CDR3. A D gene is named only where the DNA matches it firmly. A row's size may be missing; if present it is once, few, many or a size class.

j_call	d_call	v_call	clone_size	cdr3_aa	cdr3_nt
TRBJ1-4	NA	TRBV5-6	NA	CASSSQVNPDGKLFF	TGTGCCAGCAGCTCCCAGGTGAATCCCGACGGAAAACTGTTTTTT
TRBJ2-6	NA	TRBV11-2	NA	CASSRRASGANVLTF	TGTGCCAGCAGCCGGAGGGCCTCTGGGGCCAACGTCCTGACTTTC
TRBJ1-2	NA	TRBV5-4	NA	CASSLDRDWAYGYTF	TGTGCCAGCAGCTTGGATAGGGACTGGGCATATGGCTACACCTTC
TRBJ2-7	TRBD1	TRBV28	NA	CASSLFRGTGLREQYF	TGTGCCAGCAGTTTATTTCGGGGGACAGGGTTGAGAGAGCAGTACTTC
TRBJ2-7	NA	TRBV7-9	NA	CASSRVAYEQYF	TGTGCCAGCAGCCGAGTCGCCTACGAGCAGTACTTC
TRBJ1-3	NA	TRBV4-1	NA	CASSHPISNSGNTIYF	TGCGCCAGCAGCCACCCCATATCTAACTCTGGAAACACCATATATTTT
TRBJ1-2	NA	TRBV10-2	NA	CASSTGSANYGYTF	TGCGCCAGCAGTACAGGGTCAGCTAACTATGGCTACACCTTC
TRBJ2-1	TRBD2	TRBV13	NA	CASWGGNEQFF	TGTGCCAGCTGGGGGGGAAATGAGCAGTTCTTC
TRBJ1-3	TRBD1	TRBV5-4	once	CASSFQGENTIYF	TGTGCCAGCAGCTTTCAGGGGGAAAACACCATATATTTT
TRBJ1-1	NA	TRBV2	NA	CASSESGRGPTEAFF	TGTGCCAGCAGTGAATCTGGCCGAGGCCCCACTGAAGCTTTCTTT
TRBJ1-3	NA	TRBV5-1	NA	CASSLLPGNSGNTIYF	TGCGCCAGCAGCCTGCTCCCAGGGAACTCTGGAAACACCATATATTTT
TRBJ1-2	TRBD1	TRBV28	NA	CASRGDRRSFYGYTF	TGTGCCAGCAGGGGGGACAGGAGGTCCTTCTATGGCTACACCTTC
TRBJ2-1	NA	TRBV7-9	many	CASSFTLRGNEQFF	TGTGCCAGCAGCTTTACGTTAAGGGGAAATGAGCAGTTCTTC
TRBJ2-7	NA	TRBV11-2	NA	CASSSQQGFYEQYF	TGTGCCAGCAGCTCACAACAGGGTTTCTACGAGCAGTACTTC
TRBJ1-1	TRBD1	TRBV11-2	NA	CASSQKTGGGRNTEAFF	TGTGCCAGCAGCCAAAAGACAGGGGGCGGAAGAAACACTGAAGCTTTCTTT
TRBJ2-2	NA	TRBV6-2/TRBV6-3	NA	CASSEQGTYTGELFF	TGTGCCAGCAGTGAGCAGGGGACCTACACCGGGGAGCTGTTTTTT
TRBJ1-5	NA	TRBV12-3/TRBV12-4	NA	CASFPGSGPQHF	TGTGCCAGTTTTCCGGGGTCAGGGCCCCAGCATTTT
TRBJ2-7	NA	TRBV7-2	NA	CASSLKRGSEYPYEQYF	TGTGCCAGCAGCTTGAAACGGGGGTCAGAGTATCCCTACGAGCAGTACTTC
TRBJ2-2	NA	TRBV7-9	NA	CASSLLQGIPNTGELFF	TGTGCCAGCAGCTTATTACAGGGAATACCGAACACCGGGGAGCTGTTTTTT
TRBJ1-5	NA	TRBV19	NA	CASSIDWASNQPQHF	TGTGCCAGTAGTATAGATTGGGCCAGCAATCAGCCCCAGCATTTT
TRBJ1-2	NA	TRBV7-8	NA	CASSPSTGTLRGYTF	TGTGCCAGCAGCCCCTCAACAGGTACTCTGAGGGGCTACACCTTC
TRBJ1-2	NA	TRBV12-3/TRBV12-4	NA	CASSVLGQGGYTF	TGTGCCAGCAGTGTTCTCGGGCAGGGAGGCTACACCTTC
TRBJ1-2	NA	TRBV28	NA	CASLDSRNFYGYTF	TGTGCCAGCTTGGACAGCCGGAATTTCTATGGCTACACCTTC
TRBJ2-3	TRBD1	TRBV5-4	NA	CASSQRQGSDTQYF	TGTGCCAGCAGCCAAAGACAGGGTTCGGATACGCAGTATTTT
TRBJ1-2	TRBD1	TRBV7-2	NA	CASSQGQGYGYTF	TGTGCCAGCAGCCAAGGACAGGGCTATGGCTACACCTTC
TRBJ1-5	NA	TRBV19	NA	CASSKTGPRPQHF	TGTGCCAGTAGCAAAACAGGGCCTCGGCCCCAGCATTTT
TRBJ1-3	TRBD1	TRBV6-2/TRBV6-3	NA	CASSLPGQRTGNTIYF	TGTGCCAGCAGTTTGCCGGGACAGCGTACTGGAAACACCATATATTTT
TRBJ1-1	TRBD1	TRBV7-2	few	CASSTSRQGRAFF	TGTGCCAGCAGTACTTCAAGACAGGGGCGGGCTTTCTTT
TRBJ1-6	NA	TRBV13	NA	CASSSRGRGAGSPLHF	TGTGCCAGCAGTTCCAGGGGACGGGGAGCCGGTTCACCCCTCCACTTT
TRBJ1-1	NA	TRBV6-2/TRBV6-3	once	CASSSTPDRGTEAFF	TGTGCCAGCAGTTCAACTCCGGACAGAGGGACTGAAGCTTTCTTT
TRBJ1-1	NA	TRBV6-1	NA	CASRTDHRSGVAFF	TGTGCCAGCAGAACCGACCACAGGTCGGGGGTGGCTTTCTTT
TRBJ2-2	NA	TRBV11-2	NA	CASSRGNTGELFF	TGTGCCAGCAGCAGGGGGAACACCGGGGAGCTGTTTTTT
TRBJ2-7	NA	TRBV7-2	once	CASSLGRGPYEQYF	TGTGCCAGCAGCTTAGGGCGGGGCCCCTACGAGCAGTACTTC